The 20 T cell receptor beta chains listed next were all sequenced from one sample in a study of CD8+CD57+ T cells in acquired aplastic anemia. Template material for TCR beta VDJ and CDR3 profiling consisted of genomic DNA. In TCRdb, the reads were re-called with MiXCR into one record per CDR3 protein. The sample shows 180,000 or so distinct CDR3 sequences, 55% to 65% of them seen only once. Only patients with CD8+CD57+ cell expansion on flow cytometry were chosen for sequencing. Source material: sorted CD4+, CD8+, or CD8+CD57+ T cells (not recorded which) from PBMCs. These receptors were obtained from a human donor with aplastic anemia.

The chain is built from TRBV24-1 and TRBJ2-1, with D possibly matching TRBD1 (5 bases). Germline V gene sequence: CDR1 KGHDR, CDR2 SFDVKD. The CDR3 is 14 residues long. V lost 3 bases, J lost 5 bases, and 10 bases lay in between. The CDR3 DNA reads as TGTGCCACCAGTGATGGTCCAGGGAACAATGAGCAGTTCTTC. Its protein is CATSDGPGNNEQFF.

The genes are TRBV15 and TRBJ2-3; 8 bases map to TRBD2. Germline V lookup: CDR1 LNHNV, CDR2 YYDKDF (reference sequence). The V segment lost 4 bases and the J segment 3 bases; nucleotides outside the gene matches: 9. This CDR3 has 16 residues. In DNA, the CDR3 is TGTGCCACCAGCACACCAAGCGGGAGCGGGACAGATACGCAGTATTTT. It specifies CATSTPSGSGTDTQYF.

This clonotype has a count of ten or more. The chain has TRBV5-1 and TRBJ1-1, with D perhaps matching TRBD1 (6 bases). The germline gives CDR1 SGHRS, CDR2 YFSETQ. This CDR3 has 14 residues. Deletions cut 4 bases from V and 1 base from J, with 11 bases between. The DNA for the CDR3 is TGCGCCAGCAGCGGGTGGGACAAGAACACTGAAGCTTTCTTT. Protein: CASSGWDKNTEAFF.

J is TRBJ1-1 and V is TRBV15; weak D call: TRBD1 (5 bases). The germline V and J ends were trimmed by 3 bases and 1 base, with 6 bases remaining between them. Germline V lookup: CDR1 LNHNV, CDR2 YYDKDF (reference sequence). The CDR3 runs 13 residues. The CDR3 DNA sequence: TGTGCCACCAGCAGTACAGGGAACACTGAAGCTTTCTTT. Translated: CATSSTGNTEAFF. Drawing the rest from reference TRBV15 and TRBJ1-1, the complete variable domain is DAMVIQNPRYQVTQFGKPVTLSCSQTLNHNVMYWYQQKSSQAPKLLFHYYDKDFNNEADTPDNFQSRRPNTSFCFLDIRSPGLGDTAMYLCATSSTGNTEAFFGQGTRLTVV.

The chain couples TRBV7-9 to TRBJ2-3; D tentatively reads TRBD1 or TRBD2 (5 bases each). V was cut by 1 base and J by 4 bases, with 24 bases left in between. The CDR3 covers 19 residues. Germline V CDR1 and CDR2: SEHNR, FQNEAQ (reference sequence). CDR3 sequence reads: CASSLVVRLKVGDPDTQYF. The CDR3 DNA is TGTGCCAGCAGCTTAGTGGTACGATTGAAAGTAGGGGACCCAGATACGCAGTATTTT.

This clonotype was detected ten times or more. J is TRBJ2-7 and V is TRBV4-1; possibly TRBD2 for D (7 bases). The V gene lost 0 bases and the J gene lost 6 bases, with 21 bases spanning the gap. The CDR3 spans 17 residues. From germline, CDR1 is MGHRA and CDR2 YSYEKL. In DNA form, the CDR3 reads TGCGCCAGCAGCCAAGATATCATTGGCGGGGGCCCAAGCGAGCAGTACTTC. Protein: CASSQDIIGGGPSEQYF.

A single count supports this clonotype. The gene calls are TRBV10-3 and TRBJ1-4; D is undetermined. Germline V lookup: CDR1 ENHRY, CDR2 SYGVKD. This CDR3 region has 15 residues. V lost 5 bases and J 1 base, leaving 11 bases between the germline ends. The CDR3 is CAISYVWGTNEKLFF. The CDR3 nucleotides read TGTGCCATCAGTTACGTATGGGGAACTAATGAAAAACTGTTTTTT.

The rearrangement links TRBV19 to TRBJ2-1; the D gene is possibly TRBD1 (5 bases). Deletions cut 6 bases from V and 1 base from J, with 10 bases between. This CDR3 is 14 amino acids long. Germline V CDR1 and CDR2: LNHDA, SQIVND (reference sequence). As DNA, the CDR3 is TGTGCCAGTAGGACCCAGGGTTCCTACAATGAGCAGTTCTTC. It yields the protein CASRTQGSYNEQFF.

This sequence joins TRBV10-2 and TRBJ2-6; 8 positions match TRBD1. Per the germline V gene, CDR1 is WSHSY and CDR2 is SAAADI. The CDR3 is made up of 16 amino acids. J was trimmed by 10 bases and V by 3 bases; bases with no gene match: 11. The CDR3 coding sequence is TGCGCCAGCAGTGAAAGGACAGGGATTGGGGGGAACGTCCTGACTTTC. Encoded protein: CASSERTGIGGNVLTF.

The chain employs TRBV15 and TRBJ2-5; 15 bases align to TRBD2. In germline, CDR1 is LNHNV, CDR2 YYDKDF (reference sequence). This CDR3 comprises 15 residues. The trim removed 5 bases at V and 7 bases at J, leaving 5 bases unmatched. The CDR3: CATSPGLAGGGTQYF. Here the CDR3 DNA reads TGTGCCACCAGCCCGGGACTAGCGGGGGGAGGGACCCAGTACTTC.

With regard to this clonotype: This may be a read error: a much more frequent sequence differs by one nucleotide. The chain combines TRBV10-1 with TRBJ2-2, with 8 bases fitting TRBD1. The junction had 2 bases not matched to a gene; V was cut back by 4 bases and J by 4 bases. The CDR3 covers 14 residues. The germline gives CDR1 WNHNN, CDR2 SYGVQD (reference sequence). The CDR3 reads CASSGQGCTGELFF. The CDR3 nucleotides read TGCGCCAGCAGTGGACAGGGGTGCACCGGGGAGCTGTTTTTT.

This clonotype was seen only once. The chain has TRBV4-1 and TRBJ2-5, with unresolved D. V was trimmed by 0 bases and J by 0 bases, leaving 8 bases between them. The CDR3 sequence is 15 residues long. CDR1 and CDR2 from the germline V gene are MGHRA and YSYEKL. The CDR3 DNA reads TGCGCCAGCAGCCAAGATTCCGTGTACCAAGAGACCCAGTACTTC. Translated: CASSQDSVYQETQYF.

The CDR3 reads CASRSQRDQPQHF. CDR3 bases: TGCGCCAGCCGGAGCCAGAGGGATCAGCCCCAGCATTTT. This chain joins TRBV10-1 and TRBJ1-5; the D is unclear. CDR1 is WNHNN, CDR2 SYGVQD, per germline (reference sequence). The CDR3 totals 13 residues. V gave up 8 bases and J gave up 5 bases, with 13 bases separating them.

The chain has TRBV7-8 and TRBJ1-3; D not resolved. CDR1 SGHVS and CDR2 FQNEAQ come from the germline V gene. The CDR3 loop spans 15 amino acids. V dropped 4 bases and J dropped 0 bases, with 10 bases sitting between them. The CDR3: CASSWTGPSGNTIYF. The CDR3 DNA follows: TGTGCCAGCAGCTGGACGGGCCCCTCTGGAAACACCATATATTTT.

This clonotype was recorded many times. This chain links TRBV4-1 with TRBJ1-1, with 8 bases aligning to TRBD1. Germline assignment: CDR1 MGHRA and CDR2 YSYEKL. The CDR3 spans 15 residues. V trimming: 3 bases; J trimming: 4 bases; junction bases outside the gene matches: 7. The CDR3 is CASSHTGGAVTEAFF. In DNA form, the CDR3 reads TGCGCCAGCAGCCACACAGGGGGGGCTGTCACTGAAGCTTTCTTT.

Many counts were recorded for this clonotype. The J gene is TRBJ2-7, the V gene TRBV19, with 8 bases that match TRBD2. CDR1 is LNHDA, CDR2 SQIVND, per germline (reference sequence). V shed 9 bases, J shed 2 bases, and the junction held 9 bases outside the gene matches. This CDR3 is built from 14 residues. The CDR3 bases are TGTGCCAGCGGACCCCCGGGGGGGCCCTACGAGCAGTACTTC. Translation gives CASGPPGGPYEQYF.

The chain is built from TRBV2 and TRBJ1-6, with D perhaps TRBD1 (5 bases). CDR1 and CDR2 (germline): SNHLY, FYNNEI. The CDR3 runs 13 residues. Deletions cut 10 bases from V and 7 bases from J, with 14 bases between. The CDR3 bases are TGTGCCACTACCCCAGGGTCAAATTCACCCCTCCACTTT. Translated, it gives CATTPGSNSPLHF.

This chain links TRBV15 with TRBJ2-3, with 9 bases aligning to TRBD2. The germline CDR1 and CDR2 sequences are LNHNV and YYDKDF (reference sequence). This CDR3 region has 19 residues. The trim removed 0 bases at V and 2 bases at J, leaving 12 bases unmatched. CDR3 sequence: CATSRDPVVAGVFTDTQYF. CDR3 sequence (DNA): TGTGCCACCAGCAGAGATCCCGTGGTAGCGGGGGTCTTCACAGATACGCAGTATTTT.

CDR3 in DNA: TGTGCCAGCAGTGTCACCGCCTTCGGCGAGCAGTACTTC. Translation: CASSVTAFGEQYF. The chain recombines TRBV14 with TRBJ2-7; D remains unclear. Per the germline V gene, CDR1 is SGHDN and CDR2 is FVKESK. The CDR3 consists of 13 residues. Deletions cut 6 bases from V and 6 bases from J, with 15 bases between.

This chain connects TRBV7-4 to TRBJ2-3, with D possibly being TRBD2 (5 bases). Trimming removed 6 bases at V and 4 bases at J, with 14 bases between. Germline V CDR1 and CDR2: SGHVT, SQSDAQ. CDR3 length: 14 amino acids. CDR3 protein: CASRAGLSADTQYF. The CDR3 DNA reads as TGTGCCAGCAGGGCGGGTCTGTCGGCAGATACGCAGTATTTT.